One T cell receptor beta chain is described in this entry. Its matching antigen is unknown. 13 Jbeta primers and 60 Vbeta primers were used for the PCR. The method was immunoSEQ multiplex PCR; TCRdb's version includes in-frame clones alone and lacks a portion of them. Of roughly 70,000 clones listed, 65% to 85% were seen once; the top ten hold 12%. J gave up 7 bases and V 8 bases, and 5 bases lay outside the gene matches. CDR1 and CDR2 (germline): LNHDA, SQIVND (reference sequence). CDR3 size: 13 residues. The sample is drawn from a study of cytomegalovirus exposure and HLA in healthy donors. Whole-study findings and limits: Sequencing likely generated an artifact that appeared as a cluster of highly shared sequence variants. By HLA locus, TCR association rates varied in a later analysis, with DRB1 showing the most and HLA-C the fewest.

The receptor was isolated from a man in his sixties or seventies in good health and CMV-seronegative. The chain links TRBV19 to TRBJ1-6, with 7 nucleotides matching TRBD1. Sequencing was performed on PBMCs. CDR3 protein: CASQGVGNSPLHF. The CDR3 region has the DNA TGTGCCAGTCAGGGGGTCGGAAATTCACCCCTCCACTTT.